Below, 8 T cell receptor beta chains from the same sample are listed, as sequenced in a study of blood T cell repertoires in COVID-19. Profiled with immunoSEQ multiplex PCR; TCRdb holds only in-frame clones, not every one. This repertoire shows 250,000 to 300,000 clones, roughly 85% found once; its top ten account for roughly 4.6%. Specimen: peripheral blood. The source is a man aged 50-59 years with active or convalescent COVID-19.

This rearrangement joins TRBV6-2 or TRBV6-3 to TRBJ1-3; no definite D call. The V end was cut by 5 bases, the J end by 0 bases, with 8 bases between. The CDR3 is 14 amino acids. Germline V CDR1 and CDR2: MNHEY, SVGEGT. The CDR3 protein is CASSPDGSGNTIYF. The CDR3 bases are TGTGCCAGCAGTCCAGATGGCTCTGGAAACACCATATATTTT.

The chain has TRBV7-2 and TRBJ2-2; possible D gene TRBD1, 5 bases. Deletions cut 9 bases from V and 6 bases from J, with 8 bases between. Germline V lookup: CDR1 SGHTA, CDR2 FQGNSA. The CDR3 is 11 amino acids. The CDR3: CARTGPGELFF. The CDR3 DNA sequence: TGTGCCAGAACAGGTCCCGGGGAGCTGTTTTTT.

The chain is built from TRBV9 and TRBJ1-6; tentatively, D is TRBD1 (5 bases). Germline V lookup: CDR1 SGDLS, CDR2 YYNGEE. Trimming shortened V by 0 bases and J by 7 bases, and 11 bases separated the two germline ends. The CDR3 has 15 amino acids. CDR3 coding DNA: TGTGCCAGCAGCGTAGCCGGAGGGGCCAATTCACCCCTCCACTTT. Its protein product is CASSVAGGANSPLHF.

This clone showed up just a few times. This chain uses TRBV3-1 (or the pseudogene TRBV3-2) with TRBJ2-1; unclear D gene. V was clipped by 4 bases and J by 5 bases, with 12 bases between them. The CDR3 runs to 14 residues. Germline CDR1 reads LGHDT; CDR2 reads YNNKEL (reference sequence). For the CDR3, the DNA is TGTGCCAGCAGCCTTAGAGCAGGAAACAATGAGCAGTTCTTC. Translated, it gives CASSLRAGNNEQFF.

The rearrangement joins TRBV4-3 to TRBJ2-5, with D uncertain. Germline CDR1 and CDR2: LGHNA and YSLEER. The CDR3 runs to 17 residues. The germline V and J ends were trimmed by 0 bases and 5 bases, with 19 bases remaining between them. The CDR3 nucleotides read TGCGCCAGCAGCCAAGATTTTCTCGGGTCGAGCCGGGAGACCCAGTACTTC. Translation: CASSQDFLGSSRETQYF.

The CDR3 is CASSLKGNEQFF. For the CDR3, the DNA is TGTGCCAGCAGCCTTAAGGGGAATGAGCAGTTCTTC. This chain joins TRBV7-3 and TRBJ2-1; maybe TRBD1 (5 bases). The V end lost 5 bases, the J end lost 7 bases, and 9 bases lay between the germline ends. Germline V CDR1 and CDR2: SGHTA, FQGTGA. This CDR3 region has 12 residues.

This clone was seen a few times. The V gene is TRBV18, the J gene TRBJ2-7, with 9 bases lining up with TRBD2. The CDR3 loop spans 15 amino acids. With V trimmed by 3 bases and J by 1 base, 4 bases remained unmatched. Germline CDR1 reads KGHSH; CDR2 reads LQKENI. The CDR3 region is CASSPSGGRSYEQYF. The DNA for the CDR3 is TGTGCCAGCTCACCGAGCGGGGGGCGGTCCTACGAGCAGTACTTC.

This clone was found a few times. The chain is built from TRBV5-5 and TRBJ2-2, with a possible D match to TRBD2 (6 bases). Looked up from germline, CDR1 is SGHKS and CDR2 is YYEKEE (reference sequence). Trimming took off 4 bases at V and 4 bases at J, with 14 bases between the two ends. The CDR3 loop spans 15 amino acids. In DNA form, the CDR3 reads TGTGCCAGCAGCCTGGAGGAGGGATTCACCGGGGAGCTGTTTTTT. Translating gives CASSLEEGFTGELFF.